A selection of T cell receptor beta chains follows, all from one sample in a study of blood T cell repertoires in COVID-19. This table comes from immunoSEQ multiplex PCR, and its TCRdb copy is limited to in-frame clones, with some not included. This repertoire shows 60,000 to 90,000 clones, roughly 84% found once; its top ten account for 20% to 25%. Sequencing input: peripheral blood. The receptors were sampled from a woman aged 50 to 60 with acute or convalescent COVID-19. CDR3s include the opening cysteine and the closing phenylalanine or tryptophan.

v_gene: TRBV11-2
j_gene: TRBJ1-2
CDR3aa: CASSLQQVGYTF

v_gene: TRBV7-9
j_gene: TRBJ1-4
CDR3aa: CASRQTGPRSKEKLFF

v_gene: TRBV28
j_gene: TRBJ2-7
CDR3aa: CASRPSGTGTSEQYF

v_gene: TRBV18
j_gene: TRBJ1-1
CDR3aa: CASSLDRNEAFF

v_gene: TRBV2
j_gene: TRBJ2-3
CDR3aa: CASTVERDSNTQYF

v_gene: TRBV5-6
j_gene: TRBJ1-1
CDR3aa: CASSEDGGMGTFF

v_gene: TRBV18
j_gene: TRBJ1-6
CDR3aa: CASSPAGTGTNSPLHF

v_gene: TRBV3-1/TRBV3-2
j_gene: TRBJ2-7
CDR3aa: CASSRMASGSYEQYF

v_gene: TRBV10-3
j_gene: TRBJ2-7
CDR3aa: CAISSSYEQYF

v_gene: TRBV25-1
j_gene: TRBJ2-7
CDR3aa: CASILPWADYEQYF

v_gene: TRBV19
j_gene: TRBJ2-1
CDR3aa: CASSYGLAGVFEQFF

v_gene: TRBV6-2/TRBV6-3
j_gene: TRBJ1-2
CDR3aa: CASSYSDGVDGYTF

v_gene: TRBV14
j_gene: TRBJ2-7
CDR3aa: CASSQPTGTGSYEQYF

v_gene: TRBV6-2/TRBV6-3
j_gene: TRBJ1-5
CDR3aa: CASSYSGPQPQHF

v_gene: TRBV28
j_gene: TRBJ2-7
CDR3aa: CAIGVLSYEQYF

v_gene: TRBV7-2
j_gene: TRBJ2-7
CDR3aa: CASSYPGGRGEQYF

v_gene: TRBV12-3/TRBV12-4
j_gene: TRBJ1-2
CDR3aa: CASSQSGYGYTF

v_gene: TRBV7-8
j_gene: TRBJ2-7
CDR3aa: CASSLVSLGYEQYF

v_gene: TRBV28
j_gene: TRBJ1-1
CDR3aa: CASSPPHQGLAEAFF

v_gene: TRBV11-3
j_gene: TRBJ2-1
CDR3aa: CASSGAGGPEQFF

v_gene: TRBV7-9
j_gene: TRBJ1-1
CDR3aa: CASSLSNLRDRGRGTEAFF

v_gene: TRBV9
j_gene: TRBJ2-3
CDR3aa: CASSVGSGGTDTQYF

v_gene: TRBV6-5
j_gene: TRBJ2-5
CDR3aa: CASRSRDGTWGTQYF

v_gene: TRBV6-5
j_gene: TRBJ1-6
CDR3aa: CASSYLGPGGNSPLHF

v_gene: TRBV7-6
j_gene: TRBJ1-1
CDR3aa: CATSDRVGTEAFF

v_gene: TRBV2
j_gene: TRBJ1-1
CDR3aa: CASMRQIGSEAFF

v_gene: TRBV7-3
j_gene: TRBJ2-5
CDR3aa: CASSISSGSETQYF

v_gene: TRBV19
j_gene: TRBJ2-4
CDR3aa: CASREGGRRSKNIQYF

v_gene: TRBV30
j_gene: TRBJ2-5
CDR3aa: CAWSTGTGSGGTQYF

v_gene: TRBV27
j_gene: TRBJ2-7
CDR3aa: CASSAGLAVEQYF

v_gene: TRBV4-1
j_gene: TRBJ1-5
CDR3aa: CASSQTMTGGYQPQHF

v_gene: TRBV2
j_gene: TRBJ1-1
CDR3aa: CASSSSDYTEAFF

v_gene: TRBV6-6
j_gene: TRBJ2-7
CDR3aa: CASSYGPTVEEQYF

v_gene: TRBV29-1
j_gene: TRBJ2-7
CDR3aa: CSAVRTGFYEQYF

v_gene: TRBV7-3
j_gene: TRBJ1-1
CDR3aa: CASSLGHRTNTEAFF

v_gene: TRBV6-6
j_gene: TRBJ2-7
CDR3aa: CASSGTGVSYEQYF

v_gene: TRBV3-1/TRBV3-2
j_gene: TRBJ2-1
CDR3aa: CASSPGGAPYNEQFF

v_gene: TRBV27
j_gene: TRBJ2-3
CDR3aa: CASSLRRTGMNTQYF

v_gene: TRBV5-1
j_gene: TRBJ2-7
CDR3aa: CASSLVTGFGEQYF

v_gene: TRBV19
j_gene: TRBJ2-4
CDR3aa: CASSIDDDFKNIQYF

v_gene: TRBV4-1
j_gene: TRBJ2-1
CDR3aa: CASSQEWTSGIYNEQFF

v_gene: TRBV7-8
j_gene: TRBJ2-2
CDR3aa: CASSLGNRAYGELFF

v_gene: TRBV28
j_gene: TRBJ2-2
CDR3aa: CASSPGLNTGELFF

v_gene: TRBV3-1/TRBV3-2
j_gene: TRBJ2-7
CDR3aa: CASRKTGTYEQYF

v_gene: TRBV28
j_gene: TRBJ1-2
CDR3aa: CATERSGNYGYTF

v_gene: TRBV21-1
j_gene: TRBJ1-5
CDR3aa: CASSPTESLSSRQPQHF

v_gene: TRBV7-2
j_gene: TRBJ1-3
CDR3aa: CASSYRGQPGNTIYF

v_gene: TRBV3-1/TRBV3-2
j_gene: TRBJ1-1
CDR3aa: CASSRGEGAKVAFF

v_gene: TRBV20-1
j_gene: TRBJ2-5
CDR3aa: CSASARRIQETQYF

v_gene: TRBV11-2
j_gene: TRBJ2-5
CDR3aa: CASSKTGGQETQYF

v_gene: TRBV27
j_gene: TRBJ1-2
CDR3aa: CASSGTAMSYTF

v_gene: TRBV6-5
j_gene: TRBJ1-6
CDR3aa: CASTGDPPKYSPLHF